The 24 T cell receptor beta chains below come from one sample, sequenced in a study of blood T cell repertoires in COVID-19. Sequencing was performed with immunoSEQ multiplex PCR; in TCRdb, only in-frame clones are kept and a portion is missing. Of around 240,000 clones in the sample, approximately 85% are singletons; the top ten hold over 0.95%. The sequenced sample consisted of peripheral blood. Source of these receptors: a man between 40 and 49 years old with acute or convalescent COVID-19.

The chain is built from TRBV15 and TRBJ1-1; tentatively, D is TRBD1 (5 bases). The V end was cut by 0 bases, the J end by 6 bases, with 14 bases between. Per the germline V gene, CDR1 is LNHNV and CDR2 is YYDKDF (reference sequence). CDR3 length: 15 amino acids. The CDR3 sequence: CATSRDNAGKAEAFF. CDR3 DNA sequence: TGTGCCACCAGCAGAGATAATGCAGGGAAGGCTGAAGCTTTCTTT.

This chain links TRBV21-1 with TRBJ2-7; no DNA check was done on the table's D call, TRBD1. TRBV21-1 is a documented pseudogene. The CDR3 covers 17 residues. CDR3 in DNA: TGTGCCAGCAGCAAACTGAATGGACAGGGGTCTTCCTACGAGCAGTACTTC. This sequence encodes CASSKLNGQGSSYEQYF.

DNA of the CDR3: TGTGCCAGCAGCGTAGGCAGTTCGAACACCGGGGAGCTGTTTTTT. Translating gives CASSVGSSNTGELFF. The J gene is TRBJ2-2, the V gene TRBV9, with D hard to call. Trimming left V 0 bases short and J 0 bases short, with 6 bases between. CDR1 SGDLS and CDR2 YYNGEE come from the germline V gene. The CDR3 totals 15 residues.

Comments on this clone: Within the sample, other DNA sequences also encode this same CDR3. The V call is TRBV6-5, the J call TRBJ2-7; D possibly corresponds to TRBD1 (6 bases). The CDR3 covers 13 residues. V lost 3 bases and J lost 2, with 8 bases in between. Germline CDR1 reads MNHEY; CDR2 reads SVGAGI. Here the CDR3 DNA reads TGTGCCAGCAGTTATGGACAGACCTACGAGCAGTACTTC. Translated: CASSYGQTYEQYF.

The V gene is TRBV7-9, the J gene TRBJ2-3; tentatively, D is TRBD1 (7 bases). This CDR3 has 18 residues. CDR1 is SEHNR, CDR2 FQNEAQ, per germline (reference sequence). With 0 bases removed from V and 4 bases from J, the gap between germline ends came to 20 bases. Written as DNA, the CDR3 is TGTGCCAGCAGCTTAGCCCAGGGGGGCATACGGCCCCCAGATACGCAGTATTTT. Its translation: CASSLAQGGIRPPDTQYF.

This clone appeared a few times. The chain links TRBV12-3 or TRBV12-4 to TRBJ1-5; 8 positions agree with TRBD1. Losses at the gene ends were 3 bases for V and 7 bases for J; bases not matched to a gene: 2. The CDR3 runs to 13 residues. The CDR3 is CASSFGQGQPQHF. Here the CDR3 DNA reads TGTGCCAGCAGTTTCGGACAGGGCCAGCCCCAGCATTTT.

The table lists this clone with a count of one. This rearrangement joins TRBV3-1 (or the pseudogene TRBV3-2) to TRBJ2-2, with D possibly TRBD2 on 6 matching bases. V lost 7 bases, J lost 5 bases, and 35 bases lay in between. This CDR3 spans 21 amino acids. Germline CDR1 is LGHDT and CDR2 is YNNKEL (reference sequence). CDR3 protein: CASNLMGGFISGVNETGELFF. CDR3 DNA sequence: TGTGCCAGCAACCTTATGGGAGGTTTCATTTCGGGGGTAAATGAAACCGGGGAGCTGTTTTTT.

This chain uses TRBV5-1 with TRBJ1-4, with D perhaps TRBD1 (6 bases). Per germline, CDR1 SGHRS and CDR2 YFSETQ. CDR3 size: 13 residues. V gave up 4 bases and J gave up 6 bases, with 10 bases separating them. CDR3 nucleotide sequence: TGCGCCAGCAGCAGATCAGGGGATGAAAAACTGTTTTTT. Translating gives CASSRSGDEKLFF.

The chain links TRBV28 to TRBJ2-2; 9 bases map to TRBD1. The germline gives CDR1 MDHEN, CDR2 SYDVKM. The CDR3 is 15 amino acids. Trimming cost V 6 bases and J 1 base; bases outside gene matches: 3. The CDR3 protein is CASRPGQGNTGELFF. The CDR3 DNA is TGTGCCAGCAGACCGGGACAGGGGAACACCGGGGAGCTGTTTTTT.

This rearrangement joins TRBV7-2 to TRBJ2-1; maybe TRBD1 (6 bases). Per germline, CDR1 SGHTA and CDR2 FQGNSA. The ends were cut back, 5 bases at V and 0 bases at J, with 11 bases in the middle. The CDR3 sequence is 15 residues long. CDR3 protein: CASSLRQDSYNEQFF. The CDR3 DNA reads TGTGCCAGCAGCCTCCGACAGGACTCCTACAATGAGCAGTTCTTC. The variable domain in full, completed from reference TRBV7-2 and TRBJ2-1, reads GAGVSQSPSNKVTEKGKDVELRCDPISGHTALYWYRQSLGQGLEFLIYFQGNSAPDKSGLPSDRFSAERTGGSVSTLTIQRTQQEDSAVYLCASSLRQDSYNEQFFGPGTRLTVL.

The rearrangement links TRBV27 to TRBJ1-1; no reliable D call. Trimming shortened V by 10 bases and J by 8 bases, and 11 bases separated the two germline ends. This CDR3 is 10 amino acids long. Per the germline V gene, CDR1 is MNHEY and CDR2 is SMNVEV (reference sequence). The CDR3 DNA follows: TGTGCCACCAGGCGAGGGGAAGCTTTCTTT. Its protein product is CATRRGEAFF.

The genes are TRBV14 and TRBJ1-5; possible D gene TRBD1, 6 bases. Germline V CDR1 and CDR2: SGHDN, FVKESK. The CDR3 extends over 12 amino acids. This CDR3 reads CWGLFSNQPQHF. Written as DNA, the CDR3 is TGTTGGGGGCTTTTTAGCAATCAGCCCCAGCATTTT.

The chain links TRBV2 to TRBJ2-7; 9 nucleotides line up with TRBD1. V lost 4 bases, J lost 4 bases, and 5 bases stayed unmatched. CDR3 size: 14 residues. Germline V CDR1 and CDR2: SNHLY, FYNNEI. Written as DNA, the CDR3 is TGTGCCAGCAGTGGGGGGACAGGGCCATACGAGCAGTACTTC. Residues: CASSGGTGPYEQYF.

This clone was detected only a few times. V is TRBV6-6 and J is TRBJ1-1; possible D gene TRBD1, 6 bases. With 0 bases removed from V and 2 bases from J, the gap between germline ends came to 10 bases. Germline lookup yields CDR1 MNHNY and CDR2 SVGAGI (reference sequence). The CDR3 has 15 amino acids. The CDR3 DNA is TGTGCCAGCAGTTACTCGAAGGGGGAAAACACTGAAGCTTTCTTT. Translated: CASSYSKGENTEAFF.

The chain links TRBV28 to TRBJ1-5; D unresolved. CDR1 MDHEN and CDR2 SYDVKM come from the germline V gene. The CDR3 has 13 amino acids. V was pared by 8 bases and J by 4 bases, with 12 bases between. CDR3 in amino acids: CASGGLINQPQHF. In DNA, the CDR3 is TGTGCCAGCGGCGGACTGATTAATCAGCCCCAGCATTTT.

The chain uses TRBV5-4 and TRBJ1-2; D is undetermined. The CDR3 length is 13 residues. In germline, CDR1 is SGHNT, CDR2 YYREEE (reference sequence). The V gene lost 0 bases and the J gene lost 3 bases, with 6 bases spanning the gap. The CDR3 protein is CASSLGADYGYTF. CDR3 coding DNA: TGTGCCAGCAGCTTGGGTGCGGACTATGGCTACACCTTC.

The chain has TRBV19 and TRBJ2-1, with D maybe TRBD2 (6 bases). Trimming took off 3 bases at V and 6 bases at J, with 6 bases between the two ends. The CDR3 runs to 12 residues. Germline CDR1 is LNHDA and CDR2 is SQIVND (reference sequence). The CDR3 sequence is CASSMGGNEQFF. The CDR3 region has the DNA TGTGCCAGTAGTATGGGGGGCAATGAGCAGTTCTTC.

The chain carries TRBV10-3 and TRBJ2-3; TRBD1 matches 8 bases. In germline, CDR1 is ENHRY, CDR2 SYGVKD. This CDR3 spans 15 amino acids. The ends lost 4 bases at V and 6 bases at J; junction bases unmatched: 9. CDR3 loop: CAISVGQGNTDTQYF. CDR3 nucleotides: TGTGCCATCAGTGTAGGACAGGGCAACACGGATACGCAGTATTTT.

J is TRBJ1-2 and V is TRBV19; D unclear. V lost 4 bases, J lost 8 bases, and 11 bases lay in between. Germline V lookup: CDR1 LNHDA, CDR2 SQIVND (reference sequence). The CDR3 loop spans 12 amino acids. The CDR3 DNA reads as TGTGCCAGTAGTACCCCCCTAGGCGGCTACACCTTC. Translation gives CASSTPLGGYTF.

The V and J genes are TRBV14 and TRBJ2-2, with TRBD1 as a possible D gene (5 bases). Trimming shortened V by 4 bases and J by 4 bases, and 16 bases separated the two germline ends. In germline, CDR1 is SGHDN, CDR2 FVKESK. The CDR3 contains 16 residues. The CDR3 sequence: CASSPLGAGGTGELFF. For the CDR3, the DNA is TGTGCCAGCAGCCCCCTAGGGGCAGGCGGCACCGGGGAGCTGTTTTTT. The entire variable domain, with the rest obtained from reference TRBV14 and TRBJ2-2, is as follows: EAGVTQFPSHSVIEKGQTVTLRCDPISGHDNLYWYRRVMGKEIKFLLHFVKESKQDESGMPNNRFLAERTGGTYSTLKVQPAELEDSGVYFCASSPLGAGGTGELFFGEGSRLTVL.

This clone was recorded once. V gene TRBV7-8 combines with J gene TRBJ2-7; D is possibly TRBD2 (5 bases). CDR1 is SGHVS, CDR2 FQNEAQ, per germline. Trimming shortened V by 3 bases and J by 5 bases, and 8 bases separated the two germline ends. This CDR3 comprises 12 residues. This CDR3 is CASSFYGDEQYF. The CDR3 nucleotides read TGTGCCAGCAGCTTTTACGGGGACGAGCAGTACTTC.

The chain has TRBV9 and TRBJ2-1; D is undetermined. V was clipped by 4 bases and J by 2 bases, with 13 bases between them. The CDR3 is 15 amino acids. Germline V CDR1 and CDR2: SGDLS, YYNGEE. CDR3 loop: CASSPARPTYNEQFF. CDR3 nucleotide sequence: TGTGCCAGCAGCCCCGCGCGGCCCACCTACAATGAGCAGTTCTTC. The entire variable domain, with the rest obtained from reference TRBV9 and TRBJ2-1, is as follows: DSGVTQTPKHLITATGQRVTLRCSPRSGDLSVYWYQQSLDQGLQFLIQYYNGEERAKGNILERFSAQQFPDLHSELNLSSLELGDSALYFCASSPARPTYNEQFFGPGTRLTVL.

This clone has only one observation. The chain uses TRBV3-1 (or the pseudogene TRBV3-2) and TRBJ1-5; the D gene is possibly TRBD1 (5 bases). CDR3 length: 16 amino acids. CDR1 LGHDT and CDR2 YNNKEL come from the germline V gene (reference sequence). V dropped 1 base and J dropped 1 base, with 11 bases sitting between them. The CDR3 sequence is CASSQGSGPSNQPQHF. Written as DNA, the CDR3 is TGTGCCAGCAGCCAAGGTTCAGGGCCCAGCAATCAGCCCCAGCATTTT.

CDR3 bases: TGTGCCAGCAGCTTAGGGACTAGAAACGAGCAGTACTTC. This sequence encodes CASSLGTRNEQYF. The genes are TRBV7-9 and TRBJ2-7; 7 positions agree with TRBD2. Per the germline V gene, CDR1 is SEHNR and CDR2 is FQNEAQ (reference sequence). With 1 base clipped from V and 5 bases from J, the junction kept 2 bases outside the gene matches. CDR3 size: 13 residues.